The T cell receptor (beta chain) under discussion was sequenced for a study of OX40 agonist ivuxolimab in advanced cancers. Measured with immunoSEQ multiplex PCR; TCRdb has only the in-frame clones, and not every one. In the table there are about 80,000 clones, about nine tenths of which are singletons. V gave up 3 bases and J gave up 1 base; unmatched junction bases: 3. In germline, CDR1 is SGHDN, CDR2 FVKESK. The CDR3 covers 15 residues. The clonotype was recovered from an adult with an advanced solid tumor such as melanoma, head and neck, liver or kidney cancer. Sequences were derived from CD4+ or CD8+ T cells sorted from blood, sampled in a trial of the OX40 agonist ivuxolimab. This chain joins TRBV14 and TRBJ2-3, with TRBD1 matching over 8 bases. CDR3 protein: CASSQGQARTDTQYF. The CDR3 DNA reads as TGTGCCAGCAGCCAGGGACAGGCTCGCACAGATACGCAGTATTTT.